Listed below are T cell receptor beta chains from one sample, sequenced in a study of T cells in Graves' hyperthyroidism and ophthalmopathy. TCRdb passed the multiplex PCR reads through MiXCR, listing each CDR3 protein once. The table lists about 350,000 distinct CDR3 sequences, roughly 15% of them singletons. The sequenced material came from blood. The receptors come from a woman aged 55-69 years with Graves' ophthalmopathy. Both conserved end residues are part of each CDR3.

V gene	J gene	CDR3 protein
TRBV2	TRBJ2-2	CASNGRSNTGELFF
TRBV5-8	TRBJ2-2	CASTSHGELFF
TRBV18	TRBJ2-7	CASSSTGTYEQYF
TRBV20-1	TRBJ2-7	CSARDVAGGSYEQYF
TRBV24-1	TRBJ2-1	CATSDSGRKFNEQFF
TRBV12-3/TRBV12-4	TRBJ2-3	CASSLIVGGPYSTDTQYF
TRBV29-1	TRBJ2-5	CSVEDGLAGVRETQYF
TRBV11-2	TRBJ2-5	CASTLGVNRETQYF
TRBV5-4	TRBJ1-3	CASSFAGAGNTIYF
TRBV9	TRBJ2-1	CASSVESGGAYNEQFF
TRBV30	TRBJ1-1	CAWSVSGRNTEAFF
TRBV20-1	TRBJ2-5	CSAIRRERGETQYF
TRBV7-8	TRBJ2-5	CASRTYVGQGLKTQYF
TRBV6-1	TRBJ1-3	CASSNPDRFSGNTIYF
TRBV20-1	TRBJ1-2	CSARRTANYGYTF
TRBV20-1	TRBJ2-3	CSARVTRADTQYF
TRBV2	TRBJ2-7	CASKLEYEQYF
TRBV9	TRBJ2-7	CASSVSDRGLEQYF
TRBV12-3/TRBV12-4	TRBJ1-6	CASSLGLWAYNSPLHF
TRBV20-1	TRBJ2-7	CSARLGGAVGEQYF
TRBV6-5	TRBJ2-7	CASSYPGGIGLNEQYF
TRBV28	TRBJ1-1	CASRPRYTEAFF
TRBV28	TRBJ2-7	CASSLRREVSYEQYF
TRBV14	TRBJ2-5	CASSQDQTGHQETQYF
TRBV2	TRBJ2-1	CATTGFNEQFF
TRBV30	TRBJ2-5	CAWRTAGRGTQYF
TRBV28	TRBJ2-3	CASTSGGSSDTQYF
TRBV28	TRBJ1-5	CASSFVGRGWSQPQHF
TRBV7-8	TRBJ2-5	CASSSSTVQETQYF
TRBV20-1	TRBJ2-7	CSARGGRGQYF
TRBV27	TRBJ2-1	CASSIRAGNEQFF
TRBV6-5	TRBJ2-3	CASSYSGTDTQYF
TRBV6-1	TRBJ2-7	CASTGTSGIHEQYF
TRBV20-1	TRBJ2-7	CSVERERWYEQYF
TRBV30	TRBJ2-5	CAWTGRAVETQYF
TRBV11-2	TRBJ1-2	CASSLGGASYGYTF
TRBV24-1	TRBJ2-1	CATSDKSGRAYNEQFF
TRBV7-2	TRBJ2-1	CASSLITRASYNEQFF
TRBV10-3	TRBJ2-7	CAISEPSGGSSYEQYF
TRBV2	TRBJ2-1	CASSEDHNEQFF
TRBV6-1	TRBJ2-7	CASSENGGLYEQYF
TRBV11-1	TRBJ2-7	CASSFAGVEQYF
TRBV20-1	TRBJ2-1	CSARYLTEQFF
TRBV20-1	TRBJ2-4	CSASSPSVAADKNIQYF
TRBV12-3/TRBV12-4	TRBJ2-7	CASRPGQLYEQYF
TRBV7-3	TRBJ2-3	CASSSRGLAGGGRDTQYF
TRBV6-5	TRBJ1-1	CASSYGSNRGLPPNTEAFF
TRBV6-1	TRBJ1-1	CASSGPNTEAFF
TRBV29-1	TRBJ2-1	CSVERLAQSSYNEQFF